This TCR beta chain was documented in a study of graft-versus-host responses after intestinal transplantation. Across the study: The whole recipient group had anti-thymocyte globulin induction followed by tacrolimus and steroids for around 3 years.

Whole-study findings and limits: HvG clone declines early post-transplant were associated with peak circulating GvH levels. GvH clones appeared in recipient marrow, some first in ileum or blood.

The trim removed 4 bases at V and 2 bases at J, leaving 5 bases unmatched. CDR3 length: 14 amino acids. CDR1 and CDR2 (germline): SGHNT, YYREEE (reference sequence). Assay: immunoSEQ multiplex PCR; the TCRdb copy retains only in-frame clones and omits some. The sample has roughly 77,000 clones, more than 80% seen once. This clone came up a few times. Antigen unknown. The V call is TRBV5-4, the J call TRBJ2-7; TRBD1 agrees at 8 bases. The sample here was unstimulated CD8+ T cells sorted from spleen or lymph node cells, taken before intestinal transplant. This receptor was identified in a human donor who received an intestinal transplant. This CDR3 reads CASSRRDRTYEQYF. The DNA of the CDR3 is TGTGCCAGCAGCCGACGGGACAGGACCTACGAGCAGTACTTC.